This T cell receptor (beta chain) is from a study of Ad26.COV2.S vaccination and SARS-CoV-2 variants. TCRdb's copy holds only in-frame clones and misses some; the assay was immunoSEQ multiplex PCR. The data show hundreds of thousands of clones, approximately 89% seen once. As to treatment: approximately 18 received Ad26.COV2.S at low or high dose, single or two shots; 5 received placebo; per-sample allocation not given. Collection of samples fell on day 63 after the first vaccine or placebo injection. With 2 bases removed from V and 8 bases from J, the gap between germline ends came to 12 bases. This CDR3 is built from 12 residues. Germline loops: CDR1 GTSNPN, CDR2 SVGIG (reference sequence).

Sequencing used peripheral blood, obtained in a trial of Ad26.COV2.S vaccine versus placebo. This receptor was identified in a person aged 18-65 years who received the Ad26.COV2.S COVID-19 vaccine or a placebo. The chain carries TRBV30 and TRBJ1-2; perhaps TRBD1 as D (5 bases). CDR3 in amino acids: CAWSTRQKGYTF. The CDR3, as DNA: TGTGCCTGGAGTACCCGACAGAAGGGCTACACCTTC.